The 19 T cell receptor beta chains below were found in one sample sequenced in a study of blood T cell repertoires in COVID-19. Profiled with immunoSEQ multiplex PCR; TCRdb holds only in-frame clones, not every one. The sample lists hundreds of thousands of clones, 88% seen once, with 1.3% to 1.5% in the top ten. Material for sequencing was peripheral blood. Receptors originate from a man older than 75 with acute or convalescent COVID-19.

The V and J genes are TRBV3-1 (or the pseudogene TRBV3-2) and TRBJ1-2; 8 bases match TRBD1. V was pared by 4 bases and J by 1 base, with 5 bases of the junction left unmatched. Germline CDR1 and CDR2: LGHDT and YNNKEL (reference sequence). The CDR3 loop spans 15 amino acids. The CDR3 is CASSRGQGFNYGYTF. CDR3 DNA sequence: TGTGCCAGCAGCCGAGGACAGGGCTTTAACTATGGCTACACCTTC.

The chain carries TRBV14 and TRBJ2-5; D uncertain. Looked up from germline, CDR1 is SGHDN and CDR2 is FVKESK. The germline V and J ends were trimmed by 0 bases and 2 bases, with 7 bases remaining between them. The CDR3 spans 14 residues. The CDR3 reads CASSQDLIQETQYF. The CDR3 DNA is TGTGCCAGCAGCCAAGACTTAATTCAAGAGACCCAGTACTTC.

Concerning this clone: Its ends do not fully match the called genes, so a read error is possible. The chain combines TRBV19 with TRBJ2-1, with D tentatively TRBD1 (7 bases). Germline CDR1 is LNHDA and CDR2 is SQIVND (reference sequence). The CDR3 is 15 amino acids. CDR3 DNA: TGTGCCAGTAGTCTAGACAGGGAGGAGTACAATGAGCAGTTCTTC. Residues: CASSLDREEYNEQFF. The complete variable domain, with remaining parts taken from reference TRBV19 and TRBJ2-1, reads DGGITQSPKYLFRKEGQNVTLSCEQNLNHDAMYWYRQDPGQGLRLIYYSQIVNDFQKGDIAEGYSVSREKKESFPLTVTSAQKNPTAFYLCASSLDREEYNEQFFGPGTRLTVL.

As DNA, the CDR3 is TGTGCCAGCAGCGTCGGACTAGCTCTACCGGGGGAGCAGTACTTC. This sequence encodes CASSVGLALPGEQYF. The chain recombines TRBV9 with TRBJ2-7; 8 nucleotides line up with TRBD2. V shed 2 bases and J 7 bases; nucleotides not matched to a gene: 11. CDR1 is SGDLS and CDR2 is YYNGEE in the germline V gene. The CDR3 is 15 amino acids.

This clone was counted once. The chain employs TRBV5-4 and TRBJ1-1, with a weak D call TRBD1 (5 bases). This CDR3 contains 16 residues. V was cut by 0 bases and J by 5 bases, with 17 bases left in between. Germline-derived CDR1 and CDR2 are SGHNT and YYREEE (reference sequence). In DNA, the CDR3 is TGTGCCAGCAGCTTGGAGAGCGGGGCCCGGGGGACTGAAGCTTTCTTT. Its protein is CASSLESGARGTEAFF.

V is TRBV18 and J is TRBJ1-2; TRBD1 matches at 7 bases. V gave up 4 bases and J gave up 3 bases; unmatched junction bases: 5. Per germline, CDR1 KGHSH and CDR2 LQKENI. There are 14 residues in the CDR3. Here the CDR3 DNA reads TGTGCCAGCTCACTAGACAGGGAGGACTATGGCTACACCTTC. It is translated as CASSLDREDYGYTF. Combining the CDR3 with reference TRBV18 and TRBJ1-2 gives the whole variable domain NAGVMQNPRHLVRRRGQEARLRCSPMKGHSHVYWYRQLPEEGLKFMVYLQKENIIDESGMPKERFSAEFPKEGPSILRIQQVVRGDSAAYFCASSLDREDYGYTFGSGTRLTVV.

The chain links TRBV2 to TRBJ1-5; D might be TRBD1 (6 bases). Germline lookup yields CDR1 SNHLY and CDR2 FYNNEI. This CDR3 is built from 14 residues. Trimming shortened V by 7 bases and J by 2 bases, and 12 bases separated the two germline ends. The CDR3 DNA reads TGTGCCAGCATCCAGAACAGGGGCAATCAGCCCCAGCATTTT. This gives the protein CASIQNRGNQPQHF.

This clone was observed once. This chain joins TRBV7-9 and TRBJ2-1, with 9 bases that match TRBD2. The ends lost 3 bases at V and 10 bases at J; junction bases unmatched: 7. This CDR3 is built from 14 residues. Germline V lookup: CDR1 SEHNR, CDR2 FQNEAQ (reference sequence). The CDR3: CASSFLGLAYEQFF. CDR3 nucleotides: TGTGCCAGCAGCTTTTTAGGACTAGCGTACGAGCAGTTCTTC.

The gene calls are TRBV29-1 and TRBJ1-2; TRBD1 matches at 9 bases. Trimming at V came to 3 bases and at J to 8 bases, leaving 10 bases not matched to a gene. This CDR3 contains 14 residues. From germline, CDR1 is SQVTM and CDR2 ANQGSEA. The DNA for the CDR3 is TGCAGCGTTGACGGGACAGGGCCAGGGGAGGGCTACACCTTC. Translating gives CSVDGTGPGEGYTF.

This chain uses TRBV7-2 with TRBJ2-5; D possibly corresponds to TRBD1 (6 bases). The CDR3 sequence is 15 residues long. Trimming pared 8 bases from V and 5 bases from J, leaving 21 bases between. Germline V lookup: CDR1 SGHTA, CDR2 FQGNSA. The CDR3 DNA sequence: TGTGCCAGCGGGCCCCTCGGGACAAGTTCGGAGACCCAGTACTTC. This sequence encodes CASGPLGTSSETQYF.

The genes are TRBV6-5 and TRBJ1-1, with TRBD1 matching 7 bases. CDR3 size: 15 residues. Germline CDR1 is MNHEY and CDR2 is SVGAGI. The V and J ends lost 6 bases and 0 bases, in that order; junction bases with no gene match: 7. CDR3 loop: CASSRGTALNTEAFF. The CDR3 DNA sequence: TGTGCCAGCAGCAGGGGGACAGCCTTGAACACTGAAGCTTTCTTT.

This clone appeared a single time. J is TRBJ1-1 and V is TRBV27; perhaps TRBD1 as D (5 bases). The V end was cut by 5 bases, the J end by 8 bases, with 15 bases between. The CDR3 is made up of 13 amino acids. Germline values: CDR1 MNHEY, CDR2 SMNVEV (reference sequence). CDR3 amino acids: CASSLGTPSEAFF. The CDR3 bases are TGTGCCAGCAGTCTCGGGACTCCCAGCGAAGCTTTCTTT.

The chain is built from TRBV10-3 and TRBJ1-1; perhaps TRBD1 as D (6 bases). V shed 9 bases and J shed 3 bases, with 14 bases lying between them. The CDR3 is 13 residues long. From germline, CDR1 is ENHRY and CDR2 SYGVKD. The CDR3 region has the DNA TGTGCCATAGCGGTGAACAGGGACACTGAAGCTTTCTTT. Encoded protein: CAIAVNRDTEAFF.

The chain recombines TRBV28 with TRBJ2-2; TRBD2 might be the D (6 bases). The V gene lost 7 bases and the J gene lost 3 bases, with 18 bases spanning the gap. Germline V CDR1 and CDR2: MDHEN, SYDVKM. The CDR3 totals 16 residues. The CDR3 is CASIPPAGSDTGELFF. In nucleotides, the CDR3 is TGTGCCAGCATCCCTCCGGCCGGGAGTGACACCGGGGAGCTGTTTTTT.

CDR3 nucleotide sequence: TGTGCCAGCCCCTCCGACTCGAACACTGAAGCTTTCTTT. Translation gives CASPSDSNTEAFF. The gene calls are TRBV6-5 and TRBJ1-1; D gene unclear. In germline, CDR1 is MNHEY, CDR2 SVGAGI. This CDR3 is 13 amino acids long. The ends were cut back, 8 bases at V and 1 base at J, with 11 bases in the middle.

The V and J genes are TRBV4-3 and TRBJ1-2; TRBD1 matches 9 bases. CDR1 and CDR2 from the germline V gene are LGHNA and YSLEER. V was pared by 0 bases and J by 8 bases, with 10 bases of the junction left unmatched. This CDR3 is 16 amino acids long. The DNA of the CDR3 is TGCGCCAGCAGCCAAGATCCCAACAGGGGGCTAATAGGCTACACCTTC. Encoded protein: CASSQDPNRGLIGYTF.

In this sample, this clone turned up a few times. At the DNA level, this CDR3 is encoded by other sequences in the same sample as well. The CDR3 region is CASSSDRLGGEAFF. For the CDR3, the DNA is TGCGCCAGCAGCTCGGACAGGCTCGGTGGCGAAGCTTTCTTT. The chain uses TRBV5-1 and TRBJ1-1, with TRBD1 matching 7 bases. The CDR3 covers 14 residues. The J segment lost 8 bases and the V segment lost 3 bases, leaving 10 bases of the junction unmatched. CDR1 is SGHRS, CDR2 YFSETQ, per germline.

The chain joins TRBV7-9 to TRBJ2-1; 12 nucleotides match TRBD2. Germline lookup yields CDR1 SEHNR and CDR2 FQNEAQ (reference sequence). CDR3 length: 15 residues. Losses at the gene ends were 5 bases for V and 7 bases for J; bases not matched to a gene: 6. The CDR3 bases are TGTGCCAGCAGCCCAGGACTAGCGGGATTGAATGAGCAGTTCTTC. Its protein is CASSPGLAGLNEQFF.

V and J are TRBV5-6 and TRBJ2-2; the D gene is possibly TRBD1 (6 bases). The germline V gene has CDR1 SGHDT and CDR2 YYEEEE. The V end lost 4 bases, the J end lost 3 bases, and 16 bases lay between the germline ends. This CDR3 contains 16 residues. In nucleotides, the CDR3 is TGTGCCAGCAGCAAAGCATCCAGGGGTTACACCGGGGAGCTGTTTTTT. Protein sequence: CASSKASRGYTGELFF.